What follows is one T cell receptor (beta chain) and its context. Its antigen specificity is not known. The data stem from a study of monozygotic twins with inflammatory bowel disease (dated by TCRdb to about 2019). For the study in its entirety: The complete study included about 30 monozygotic twin pairs: 19 IBD-discordant Danish pairs and nine German pairs, of which four were IBD-concordant and five were IBD-discordant. Disease-associated traits were sought mainly through comparisons between IBD patients and their genetically identical healthy co-twins within discordant pairs. Each individual had, on average, about 151 000 unique TCRalpha sequences and 181 000 unique TCRbeta sequences available for analysis. Points the paper makes about the study in general: No single strong signal or clonotype linked to IBD turned up in the results, so the idea that one exists was not supported. Because patients were on differing immunosuppressive treatments, the repertoires may have picked up extra background noise and inter-individual variability. Fewer clonotypes were shared with other individuals by IBD patients than by healthy twins, most markedly in patients showing signs of disease activity. IBD patients had lower TCRbeta repertoire diversity, measured by the inverse Simpson index, than their healthy co-twins. Concordant and discordant twins showed no difference in repertoire similarity, possibly because of limited statistical power. Different T cell subtypes could not be distinguished in the analysis.

Library preparation employed 5' RACE. For each TCR library, approximately 3.5 ug of total RNA was used. For each sample, cDNA synthesis with SMARTScribe reverse transcriptase was split into eight separate reactions. During cDNA synthesis, template switching was used to introduce unique molecular identifiers that contained a 6-nucleotide sample barcode. Two nested PCRs of roughly 16 and 10 cycles amplified the TCRalpha and TCRbeta cDNA, and bead purification followed each PCR. Before amplification, cDNA was treated with uracil DNA-glycosylase and purified using the QIAquick PCR purification kit. The second PCR was the step at which Illumina TruSeq-compatible adapters and sample-specific barcodes were added. Library quality and concentration were checked on TapeStation and Qubit, and libraries were pooled at about 5 ng each. Sequencing of pooled libraries was carried out on an Illumina HiSeq2500 single-index Rapid Run using 2 x 100 bp reads and custom sequencing primers. The paper's processing steps were these. MiGEC version 1.2.6 was used for UMI-based consensus assembly to correct PCR and sequencing errors. MiXCR version 2.1.1 handled V(D)J alignment, clonotype assembly and CDR3 extraction. Normalisation of gene usage, clonotype sharing and MAIT/NKT TCR abundance was achieved by analysing the top 1000, 10 000 and 20 000 clonotypes per sample. Diversity was computed as the inverse Simpson index with the vegan R package after downsampling to 27 000 UMIs. Statistical testing used paired Mann-Whitney U tests on the discordant twin pairs and applied Benjamini-Hochberg correction for multiple testing. Following TCRdb reprocessing, every CDR3 protein sequence forms one entry, and DNA is not provided. It is TCRdb's table, rather than the study itself, that gives the V and J calls and clone size. The table for this sample records 200,000 to 250,000 distinct CDR3 sequences. The ten largest account for approximately 1.5% of the sample.

The CDR3 goes from the cysteine to the phenylalanine over 14 residues. No DNA accompanies this entry. From each donor, a roughly 2.6 ml peripheral blood sample was collected into PAXgene tubes and stored at -80 degrees C. Without T cell sorting, total RNA was isolated from whole blood using the PAXgene blood miRNA kit on an automated QIAcube. Peripheral blood from monozygotic twin pairs, either concordant or discordant for inflammatory bowel disease, underwent deep TCRalpha and TCRbeta repertoire profiling that used unique molecular barcoding. Smoking habits were recorded for all twin pairs, and each individual was classified as a current, former or never smoker.

This sequence was found in a human donor with ulcerative colitis or Crohn's disease, or a healthy co-twin of an affected twin (not recorded which). This sequence uses TRBV12-3 or TRBV12-4 and TRBJ2-7; the TRBD1 assignment by TCRdb is unverifiable without DNA. Material for sequencing was blood. The CDR3 reads CASSTQYGKYEQYF.